This T cell receptor (beta chain) was sequenced during a study of blood T cells in healthy people across ages. Findings of the study overall: With unsorted PBMCs, a conclusive comparison of naive versus antigen-experienced cells was not possible. Age brought a roughly linear fall in TCR beta diversity measured per million T cells.

Primed by a sample-barcoded 5' primer and a J-beta primer mix, a second PCR proceeded for about 6 to 11 cycles. Every cDNA was tagged by a template-switch adaptor with 12 random nucleotides. Using its own MiXCR run on the 5' RACE reads, TCRdb lists one record per CDR3 protein. The sample includes roughly 570,000 distinct CDR3 sequences, roughly 28% of them seen just once. Between the trimmed V and J ends, which lost 3 bases and 9 bases, there was a span of 18 bases. The CDR3 contains 15 residues. Samples each yielded at least 5.5 micrograms of total RNA. This clonotype came up a few times. Its antigen is undetermined.

The source material was blood. The sequence was obtained from a woman aged 70-85 years in good health. The V gene is TRBV12-3 or TRBV12-4, the J gene TRBJ2-1, with D possibly being TRBD1 or TRBD2 (5 bases each). For the CDR3, the DNA is TGTGCCAGCAGTTTGGGGGTTTTAGCAGGGCGTGAGCAGTTCTTC. It encodes CASSLGVLAGREQFF.